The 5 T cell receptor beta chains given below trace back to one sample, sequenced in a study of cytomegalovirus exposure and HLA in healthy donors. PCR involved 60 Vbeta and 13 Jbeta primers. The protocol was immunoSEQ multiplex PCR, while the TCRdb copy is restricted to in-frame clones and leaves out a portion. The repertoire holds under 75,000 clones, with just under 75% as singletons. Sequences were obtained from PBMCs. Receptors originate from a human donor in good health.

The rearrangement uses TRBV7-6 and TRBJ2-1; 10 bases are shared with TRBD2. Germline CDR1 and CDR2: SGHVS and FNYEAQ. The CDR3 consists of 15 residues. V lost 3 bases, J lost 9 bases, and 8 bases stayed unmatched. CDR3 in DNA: TGTGCCAGCAGCTTGGTAGCGGGAGGTTCGGGTGAGCAGTTCTTC. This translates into CASSLVAGGSGEQFF.

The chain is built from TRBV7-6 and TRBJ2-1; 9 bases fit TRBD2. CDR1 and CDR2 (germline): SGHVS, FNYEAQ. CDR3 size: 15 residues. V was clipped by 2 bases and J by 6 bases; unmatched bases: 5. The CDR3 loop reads CASSLSAGGVNEQFF. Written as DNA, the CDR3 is TGTGCCAGCAGCTTATCAGCGGGAGGAGTCAATGAGCAGTTCTTC.

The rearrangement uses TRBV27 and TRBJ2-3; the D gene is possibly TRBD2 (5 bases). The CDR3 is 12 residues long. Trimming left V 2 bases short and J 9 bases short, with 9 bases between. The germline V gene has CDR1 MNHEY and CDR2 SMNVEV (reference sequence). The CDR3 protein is CASSLKGETQYF. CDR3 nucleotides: TGTGCCAGCAGTTTAAAGGGAGAGACGCAGTATTTT.

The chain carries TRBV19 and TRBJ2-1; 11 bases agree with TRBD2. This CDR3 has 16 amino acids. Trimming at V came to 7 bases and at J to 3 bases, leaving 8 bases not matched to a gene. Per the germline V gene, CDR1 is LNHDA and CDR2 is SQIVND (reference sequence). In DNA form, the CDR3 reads TGTGCCAGTAAAAGGACTAGCGGGTCCCTCTACAATGAGCAGTTCTTC. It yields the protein CASKRTSGSLYNEQFF.

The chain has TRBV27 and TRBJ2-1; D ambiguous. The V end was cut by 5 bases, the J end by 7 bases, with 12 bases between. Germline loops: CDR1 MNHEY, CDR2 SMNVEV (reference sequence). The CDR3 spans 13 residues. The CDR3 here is CASSTLEANEQFF. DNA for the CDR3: TGTGCCAGCAGTACGCTAGAAGCGAATGAGCAGTTCTTC.